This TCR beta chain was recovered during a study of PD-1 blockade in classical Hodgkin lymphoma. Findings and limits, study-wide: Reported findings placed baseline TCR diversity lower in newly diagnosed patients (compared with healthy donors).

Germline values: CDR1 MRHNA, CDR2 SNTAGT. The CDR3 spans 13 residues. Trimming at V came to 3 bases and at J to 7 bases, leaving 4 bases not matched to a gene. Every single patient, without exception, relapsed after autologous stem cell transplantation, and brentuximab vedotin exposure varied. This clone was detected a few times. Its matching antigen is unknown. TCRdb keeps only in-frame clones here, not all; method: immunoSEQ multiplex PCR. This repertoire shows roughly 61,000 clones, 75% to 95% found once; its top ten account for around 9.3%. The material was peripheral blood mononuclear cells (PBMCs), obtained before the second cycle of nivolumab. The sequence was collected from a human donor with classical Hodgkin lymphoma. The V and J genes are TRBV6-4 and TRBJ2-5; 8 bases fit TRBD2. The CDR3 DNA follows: TGTGCCAGCAGTGAGACTAGCGAGGCGACCCAGTACTTC. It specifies CASSETSEATQYF.